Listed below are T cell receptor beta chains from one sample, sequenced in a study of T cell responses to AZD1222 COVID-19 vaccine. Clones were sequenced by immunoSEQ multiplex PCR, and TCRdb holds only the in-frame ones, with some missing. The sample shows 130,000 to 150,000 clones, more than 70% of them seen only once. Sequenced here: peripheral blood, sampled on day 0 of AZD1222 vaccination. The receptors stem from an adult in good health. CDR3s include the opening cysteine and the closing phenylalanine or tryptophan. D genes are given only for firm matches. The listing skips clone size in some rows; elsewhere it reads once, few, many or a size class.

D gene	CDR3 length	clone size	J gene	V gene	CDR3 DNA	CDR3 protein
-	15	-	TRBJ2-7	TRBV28	TGTGCCAGCAGTTTTGGGGGCCCCCTCTCCTACGAGCAGTACTTC	CASSFGGPLSYEQYF
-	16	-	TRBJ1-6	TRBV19	TGTGCCAGTAGCCCCCTGTCGGCGCCCCGGGGTTCACCCCTCCACTTT	CASSPLSAPRGSPLHF
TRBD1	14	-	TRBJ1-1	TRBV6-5	TGTGCCAGCAGTTACGCGACAGGGACCTTTGAAGCTTTCTTT	CASSYATGTFEAFF
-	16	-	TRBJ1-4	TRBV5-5	TGTGCCAGCAGCTTGGGAGGCATCGGGTCTAATGAAAAACTGTTTTTT	CASSLGGIGSNEKLFF
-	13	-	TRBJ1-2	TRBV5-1	TGCGCCAGCAGCCCCCAGGGAGGGGATGGCTACACCTTC	CASSPQGGDGYTF
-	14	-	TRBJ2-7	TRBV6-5	TGTGCCAGCAGTTACTCAGGGCAGCGCTACGAGCAGTACTTC	CASSYSGQRYEQYF
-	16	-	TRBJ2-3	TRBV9	TGTGCCAGCAGCCCCCGGACGGGTTATAGCACAGATACGCAGTATTTT	CASSPRTGYSTDTQYF
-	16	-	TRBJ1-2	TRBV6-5	TGTGCCAGCAGTTACGTTCCCCCTCAAGGAGACTATGGCTACACCTTC	CASSYVPPQGDYGYTF
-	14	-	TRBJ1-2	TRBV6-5	TGTGCCAGCAGTCGGATACAAGAGGGCTATGGCTACACCTTC	CASSRIQEGYGYTF
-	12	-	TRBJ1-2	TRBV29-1	TGCAGCGTTGAGGGAGGTGGGGATGGCTACACCTTC	CSVEGGGDGYTF
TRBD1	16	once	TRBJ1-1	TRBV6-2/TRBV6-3	TGTGCCAGCAGTTATCGGACAGGGAAGGGGAACACTGAAGCTTTCTTT	CASSYRTGKGNTEAFF
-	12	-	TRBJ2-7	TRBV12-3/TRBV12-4	TGTGCCAGCAACGGGATCACCCGCGAGCAGTACTTC	CASNGITREQYF
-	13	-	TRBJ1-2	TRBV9	TGTGCCAGCAGCGTAGACGCGGAGGATGGCTACACCTTC	CASSVDAEDGYTF
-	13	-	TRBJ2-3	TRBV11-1	TGTGCCAGCAGCCAATCGTGGCGCGGGGTGCAGTATTTT	CASSQSWRGVQYF
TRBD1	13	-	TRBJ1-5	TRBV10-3	TGTGCCTCAAGGGGGCAAGGCAATCAGCCCCAGCATTTT	CASRGQGNQPQHF
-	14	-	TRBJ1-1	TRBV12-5	TGTGCTAGTGGTTTGGCGCAGGGCAGTACTGAAGCTTTCTTT	CASGLAQGSTEAFF
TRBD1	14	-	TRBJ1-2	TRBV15	TGTGCCACCAGCGCGGCTGGGGACAGGGCTGGCTACACCTTC	CATSAAGDRAGYTF
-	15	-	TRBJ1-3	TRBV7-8	TGTGCCAGCAGCTTCGGCCCAGGCCAAGGAAACACCATATATTTT	CASSFGPGQGNTIYF
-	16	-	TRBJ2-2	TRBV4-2	TGTGCCAGCAGCCAAGCAGCGGCGGGGAGCACCGGGGAGCTGTTTTTT	CASSQAAAGSTGELFF
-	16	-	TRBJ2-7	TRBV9	TGTGCCAGCAGCGTAGGCCCTGGGGGGGCCACCTACGAGCAGTACTTC	CASSVGPGGATYEQYF
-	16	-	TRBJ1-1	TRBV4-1	TGCGCCAGCAGCCAAGATTTCCCCGGGGTGAACACTGAAGCTTTCTTT	CASSQDFPGVNTEAFF
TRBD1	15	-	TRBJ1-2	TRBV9	TGTGCCAGCAGCGTTTTAGACAGGGGAGACTATGGCTACACCTTC	CASSVLDRGDYGYTF
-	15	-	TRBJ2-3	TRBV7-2	TGTGCCAGCAGCCACAGGGTCCTGAGGACAGATACGCAGTATTTT	CASSHRVLRTDTQYF
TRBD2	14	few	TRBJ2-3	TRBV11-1	TGTGCCAGCAGCCCGGGAGGCAGCACAGATACGCAGTATTTT	CASSPGGSTDTQYF
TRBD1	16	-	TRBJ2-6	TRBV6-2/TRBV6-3	TGTGCCAGCAGTTACGGGGACAGCTCTGGGGCCAACGTCCTGACTTTC	CASSYGDSSGANVLTF
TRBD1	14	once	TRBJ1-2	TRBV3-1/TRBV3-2	TGTGCCAGCAGGTCGACAGGGGGCGGGTATGGCTACACCTTC	CASRSTGGGYGYTF
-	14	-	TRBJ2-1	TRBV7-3	TGTGCCAGCAGCGTCAGTACCGTCCACAATGAGCAGTTCTTC	CASSVSTVHNEQFF
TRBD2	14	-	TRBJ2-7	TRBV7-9	TGTGCCAGCAGCCGCGAGCTAGCGGGGGGCGAGCAGTACTTC	CASSRELAGGEQYF
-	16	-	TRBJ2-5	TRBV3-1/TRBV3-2	TGTGCCAGCAGCCAAGGCACGGCTAGCGCCCAAGAGACCCAGTACTTC	CASSQGTASAQETQYF
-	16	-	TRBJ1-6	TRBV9	TGTGCCAGCAGTTCGGCCTCAGCGAACTATAATTCACCCCTCCACTTT	CASSSASANYNSPLHF
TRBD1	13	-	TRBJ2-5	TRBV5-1	TGCGCCAGCAGCCAGGGACAGGGCGAGACCCAGTACTTC	CASSQGQGETQYF
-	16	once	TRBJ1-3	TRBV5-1	TGCGCCAGCAGCTTGGTAGAGGGTAGCTCTGGAAACACCATATATTTT	CASSLVEGSSGNTIYF
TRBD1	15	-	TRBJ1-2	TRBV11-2	TGTGCCAGCAGCCGTAGACAGGGACAGTTGGATGGCTACACCTTC	CASSRRQGQLDGYTF
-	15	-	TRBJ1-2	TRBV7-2	TGTGCCAGCAGGACTAGGACCCGGGGGGATGGTGGCTACACCTTC	CASRTRTRGDGGYTF
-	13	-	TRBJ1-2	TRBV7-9	TGTGCCACCATGGACAGATCTAACTATGGCTACACCTTC	CATMDRSNYGYTF
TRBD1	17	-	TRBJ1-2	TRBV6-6	TGTGCCAGCAGTCATTCCCCGGACAGGGATATGAGCTATGGCTACACCTTC	CASSHSPDRDMSYGYTF
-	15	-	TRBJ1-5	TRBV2	TGTGCCAGCGGGGAGGGGTTTGTGGGCAATCAGCCCCAGCATTTT	CASGEGFVGNQPQHF
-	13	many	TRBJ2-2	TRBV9	TGTGCCAGCAGCGGGACTGTCACCGGGGAGCTGTTTTTT	CASSGTVTGELFF
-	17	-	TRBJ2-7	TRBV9	TGTGCCAGCAGCGCCCCCCTCGGCGGAGGCCCCTTCTACGAGCAGTACTTC	CASSAPLGGGPFYEQYF
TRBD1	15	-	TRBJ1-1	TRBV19	TGTGCCAGTAGTATCCGACAGGGGGAAGGAACTGAAGCTTTCTTT	CASSIRQGEGTEAFF
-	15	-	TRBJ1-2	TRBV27	TGTGCCAGCAGGGCGGGACACCTAACCCTCTATGGCTACACCTTC	CASRAGHLTLYGYTF
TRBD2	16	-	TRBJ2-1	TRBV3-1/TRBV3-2	TGTGCCAGCAGCCAATCCCGCGGGGGTTCCTACAATGAGCAGTTCTTC	CASSQSRGGSYNEQFF
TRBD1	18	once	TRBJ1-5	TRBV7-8	TGTGCCAGCAGCGACAATCAGGGACAGAAATATAGCAATCAGCCCCAGCATTTT	CASSDNQGQKYSNQPQHF
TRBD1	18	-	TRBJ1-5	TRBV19	TGTGCCAGTAGTATAGATCGTGGTAGGCAGGGACAGGGGCAGCCCCAGCATTTT	CASSIDRGRQGQGQPQHF
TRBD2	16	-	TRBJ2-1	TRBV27	TGTGCCAGCACAAAGTACGGAGCGGGGGTCTACAATGAGCAGTTCTTC	CASTKYGAGVYNEQFF
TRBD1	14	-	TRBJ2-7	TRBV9	TGTGCCAGCAGCGTAGAACAGGGGAGCATCGAGCAGTACTTC	CASSVEQGSIEQYF
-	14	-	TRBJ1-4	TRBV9	TGTGCCAGCAGCGTAGTTGCAACTAATGAAAAACTGTTTTTT	CASSVVATNEKLFF